This is a list of T cell receptor beta chains from one sample in a study of blood T cell repertoires in COVID-19. The method was immunoSEQ multiplex PCR; TCRdb's version includes in-frame clones alone and lacks a portion of them. Among 200,000 to 250,000 clones listed, more than 75% were seen once. The sequencing sample was made of PBMCs or T cells enriched from blood (not recorded which). These receptors all stem from a woman aged 45-65 years who had recovered from COVID-19. Both conserved end residues are part of each CDR3. D genes are given only for firm matches.

16	TRBV15	TRBD1	TRBJ2-5	CATSRGIQGGAKTQYF
15	TRBV29-1	-	TRBJ2-2	CSVGRVASNTGELFF
14	TRBV5-1	-	TRBJ2-5	CASSIGDTQETQYF
18	TRBV4-3	TRBD1	TRBJ1-4	CASSQLGLRGSTNEKLFF
15	TRBV5-1	TRBD2	TRBJ2-2	CASSAGLAGAGELFF
19	TRBV4-3	TRBD2	TRBJ2-3	CASSQDPPLAGASTDTQYF
15	TRBV3-1/TRBV3-2	TRBD2	TRBJ2-1	CASSPDSGGRHEQFF
13	TRBV13	-	TRBJ2-1	CASSLGSSDEQFF
15	TRBV7-3	-	TRBJ2-5	CASSNRRGGQETQYF
14	TRBV24-1	-	TRBJ1-1	CATSEGGLTTEAFF
18	TRBV6-1	-	TRBJ2-6	CASSDPGTGLSGANVLTF
16	TRBV7-2	TRBD1	TRBJ1-5	CASSLGPGQSNQPQHF
13	TRBV7-3	-	TRBJ2-1	CASSPQRPGEQFF
13	TRBV7-2	TRBD2	TRBJ2-1	CASSLDSSGEQFF
15	TRBV5-1	-	TRBJ2-7	CASSPAPGSPYEQYF